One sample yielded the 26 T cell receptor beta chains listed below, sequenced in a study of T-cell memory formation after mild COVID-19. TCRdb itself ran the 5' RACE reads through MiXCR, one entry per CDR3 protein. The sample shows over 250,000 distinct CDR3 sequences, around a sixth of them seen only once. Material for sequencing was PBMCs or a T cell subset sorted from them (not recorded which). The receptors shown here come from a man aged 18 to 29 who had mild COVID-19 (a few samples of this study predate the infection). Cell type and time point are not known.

CDR3 sequence: CATNHPRSRPEAFF. DNA of the CDR3: TGTGCCACCAATCATCCCCGGAGCCGTCCTGAAGCTTTCTTT. The chain joins TRBV6-2 or TRBV6-3 to TRBJ1-1; D is unclear. Germline V gene sequence: CDR1 MNHEY, CDR2 SVGEGT. The CDR3 consists of 14 residues. V was trimmed by 10 bases and J by 6 bases, leaving 21 bases between them.

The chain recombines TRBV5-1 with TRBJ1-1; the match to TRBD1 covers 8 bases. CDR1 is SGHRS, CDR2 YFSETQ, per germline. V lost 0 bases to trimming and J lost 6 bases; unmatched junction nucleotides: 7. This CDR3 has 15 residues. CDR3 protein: CASSLALDRASEAFF. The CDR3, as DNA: TGCGCCAGCAGCTTGGCCCTGGACAGGGCTTCTGAAGCTTTCTTT.

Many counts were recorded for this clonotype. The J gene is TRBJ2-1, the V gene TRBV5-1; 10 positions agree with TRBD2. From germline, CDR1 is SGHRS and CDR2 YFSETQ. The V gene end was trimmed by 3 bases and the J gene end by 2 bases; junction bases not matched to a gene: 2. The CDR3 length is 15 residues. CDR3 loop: CASSWSGGAYNEQFF. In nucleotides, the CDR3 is TGCGCCAGCAGCTGGAGCGGGGGGGCCTACAATGAGCAGTTCTTC.

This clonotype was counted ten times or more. The CDR3 DNA follows: TGTGCCAGCAGTTCCACAGGTTTCAATCAGCCCCAGCATTTT. Protein: CASSSTGFNQPQHF. The gene calls are TRBV7-2 and TRBJ1-5; a weak D match, TRBD1 (5 bases). V was pared by 6 bases and J by 3 bases, with 12 bases between. This CDR3 is 14 amino acids long. Germline V gives CDR1 SGHTA, CDR2 FQGNSA.

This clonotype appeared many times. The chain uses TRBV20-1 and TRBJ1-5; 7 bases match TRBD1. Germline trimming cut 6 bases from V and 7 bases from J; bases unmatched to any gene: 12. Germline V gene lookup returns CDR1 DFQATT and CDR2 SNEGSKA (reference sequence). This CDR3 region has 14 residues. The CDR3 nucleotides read TGCAGTGCGGCATCGACACAGGGGAAACAGCCCCAGCATTTT. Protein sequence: CSAASTQGKQPQHF.

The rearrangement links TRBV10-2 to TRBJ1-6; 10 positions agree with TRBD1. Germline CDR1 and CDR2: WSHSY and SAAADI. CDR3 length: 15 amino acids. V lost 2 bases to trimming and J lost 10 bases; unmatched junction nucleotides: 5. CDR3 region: CASSERGQGFSPLHF. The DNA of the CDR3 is TGCGCCAGCAGTGAGCGGGGACAGGGGTTCTCACCCCTCCACTTT.

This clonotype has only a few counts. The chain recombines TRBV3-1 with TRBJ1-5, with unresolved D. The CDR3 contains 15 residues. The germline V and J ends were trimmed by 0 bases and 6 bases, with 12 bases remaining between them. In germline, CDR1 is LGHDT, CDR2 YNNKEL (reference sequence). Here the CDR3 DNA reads TGTGCCAGCAGCCAAGATGGGGTTAGAGGTCAGCCCCAGCATTTT. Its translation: CASSQDGVRGQPQHF.

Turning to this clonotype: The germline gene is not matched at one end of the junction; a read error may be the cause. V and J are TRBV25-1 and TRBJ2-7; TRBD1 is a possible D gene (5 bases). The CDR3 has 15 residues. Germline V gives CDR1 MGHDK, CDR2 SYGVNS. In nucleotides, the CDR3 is TGTGCCAGCAGTGAATCTCAGGATGGCGTACAGGAGCAGCACTTC. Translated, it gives CASSESQDGVQEQHF.

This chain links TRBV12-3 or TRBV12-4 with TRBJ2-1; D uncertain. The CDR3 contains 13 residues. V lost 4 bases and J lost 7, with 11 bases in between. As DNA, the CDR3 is TGTGCCAGCAGTTGGGGTTCGGTGAATGAGCAGTTCTTC. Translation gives CASSWGSVNEQFF.

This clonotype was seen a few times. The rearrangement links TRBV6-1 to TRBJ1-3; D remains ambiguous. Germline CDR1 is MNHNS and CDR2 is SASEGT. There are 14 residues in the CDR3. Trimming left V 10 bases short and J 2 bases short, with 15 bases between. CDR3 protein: CATKAWRAGNTIYF. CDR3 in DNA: TGTGCCACAAAGGCCTGGCGGGCTGGAAACACCATATATTTT.

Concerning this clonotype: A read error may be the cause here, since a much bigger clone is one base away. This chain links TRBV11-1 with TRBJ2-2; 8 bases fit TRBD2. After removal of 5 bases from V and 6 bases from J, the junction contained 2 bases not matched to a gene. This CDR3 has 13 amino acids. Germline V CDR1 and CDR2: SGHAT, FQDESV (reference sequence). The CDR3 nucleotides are TGTGCCAGCAGCCGGACTAGCTCCGGGGAGCTGTTTTTT. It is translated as CASSRTSSGELFF.

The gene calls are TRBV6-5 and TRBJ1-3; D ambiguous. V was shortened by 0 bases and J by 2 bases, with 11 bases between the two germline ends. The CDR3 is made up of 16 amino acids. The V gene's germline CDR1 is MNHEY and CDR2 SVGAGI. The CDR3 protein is CASSYSHLRPGNTIYF. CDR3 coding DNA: TGTGCCAGCAGTTACTCGCACCTCCGGCCTGGAAACACCATATATTTT.

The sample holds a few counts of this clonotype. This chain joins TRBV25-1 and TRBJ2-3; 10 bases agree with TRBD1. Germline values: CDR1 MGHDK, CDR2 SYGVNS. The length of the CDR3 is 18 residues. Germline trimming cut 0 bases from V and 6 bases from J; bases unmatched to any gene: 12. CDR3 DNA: TGTGCCAGCAGTGAATATGGGACAGGGGCCCTCAGTAGCGATACGCAGTATTTT. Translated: CASSEYGTGALSSDTQYF.

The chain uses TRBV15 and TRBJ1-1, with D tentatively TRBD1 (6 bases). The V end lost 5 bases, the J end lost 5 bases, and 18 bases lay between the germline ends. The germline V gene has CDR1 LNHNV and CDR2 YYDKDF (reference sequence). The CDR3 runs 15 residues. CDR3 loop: CATSPRPNQGTEAFF. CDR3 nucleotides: TGTGCCACCAGCCCCCGACCGAACCAGGGGACTGAAGCTTTCTTT.

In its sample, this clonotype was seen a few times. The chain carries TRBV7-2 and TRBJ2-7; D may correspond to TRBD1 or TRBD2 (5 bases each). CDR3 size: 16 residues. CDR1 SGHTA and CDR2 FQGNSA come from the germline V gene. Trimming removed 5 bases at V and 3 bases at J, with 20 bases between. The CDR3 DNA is TGTGCCAGCAGCATACGGGACCCAAAAAAGCGCTACGAGCAGTACTTC. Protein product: CASSIRDPKKRYEQYF.

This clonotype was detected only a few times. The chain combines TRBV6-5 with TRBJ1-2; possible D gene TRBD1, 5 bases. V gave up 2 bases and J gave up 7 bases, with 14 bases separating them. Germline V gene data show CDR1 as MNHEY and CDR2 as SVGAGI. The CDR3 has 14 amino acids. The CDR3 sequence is CASSYVGDVPGYTF. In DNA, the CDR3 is TGTGCCAGCAGTTACGTCGGGGACGTGCCTGGCTACACCTTC.

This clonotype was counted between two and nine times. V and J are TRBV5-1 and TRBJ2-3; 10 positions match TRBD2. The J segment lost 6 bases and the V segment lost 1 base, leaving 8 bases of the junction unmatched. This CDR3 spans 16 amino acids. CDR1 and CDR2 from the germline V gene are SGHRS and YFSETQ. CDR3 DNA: TGCGCCAGCAGCTTGTCCCCACTAGCGGGGAGTGATACGCAGTATTTT. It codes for CASSLSPLAGSDTQYF. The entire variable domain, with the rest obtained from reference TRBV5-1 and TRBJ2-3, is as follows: KAGVTQTPRYLIKTRGQQVTLSCSPISGHRSVSWYQQTPGQGLQFLFEYFSETQRNKGNFPGRFSGRQFSNSRSEMNVSTLELGDSALYLCASSLSPLAGSDTQYFGPGTRLTVL.

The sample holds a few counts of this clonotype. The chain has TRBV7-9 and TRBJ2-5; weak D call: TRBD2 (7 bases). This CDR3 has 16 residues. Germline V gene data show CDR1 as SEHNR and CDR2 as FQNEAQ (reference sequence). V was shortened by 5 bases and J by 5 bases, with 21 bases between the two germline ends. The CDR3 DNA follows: TGTGCCAGCAGCGACACGATCGCGGGGGCCGGGGAGACCCAGTACTTC. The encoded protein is CASSDTIAGAGETQYF.

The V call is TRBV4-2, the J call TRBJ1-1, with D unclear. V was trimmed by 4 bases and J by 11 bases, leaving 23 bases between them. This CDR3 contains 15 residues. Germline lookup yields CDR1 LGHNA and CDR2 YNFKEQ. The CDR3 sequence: CASSPRTDPFIGAFF. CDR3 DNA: TGTGCCAGCAGCCCCCGGACGGACCCCTTCATCGGGGCTTTCTTT.

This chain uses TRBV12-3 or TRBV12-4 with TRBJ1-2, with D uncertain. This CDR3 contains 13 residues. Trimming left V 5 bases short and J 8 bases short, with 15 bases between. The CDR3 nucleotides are TGTGCCAGCAGTAGGACGGGCTTAGAGGGCTACACCTTC. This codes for CASSRTGLEGYTF.

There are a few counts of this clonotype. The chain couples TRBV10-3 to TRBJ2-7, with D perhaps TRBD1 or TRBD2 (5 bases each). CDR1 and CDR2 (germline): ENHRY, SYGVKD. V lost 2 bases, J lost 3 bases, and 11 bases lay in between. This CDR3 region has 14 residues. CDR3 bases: TGTGCCATCAGTGAGCGGGACGGAAACTACGAGCAGTACTTC. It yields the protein CAISERDGNYEQYF.

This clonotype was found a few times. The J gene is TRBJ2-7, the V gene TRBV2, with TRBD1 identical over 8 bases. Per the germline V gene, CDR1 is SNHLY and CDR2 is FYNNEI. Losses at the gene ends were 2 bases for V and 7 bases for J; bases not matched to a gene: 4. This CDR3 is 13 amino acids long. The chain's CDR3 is CASSEKGQAEQYV. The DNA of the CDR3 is TGTGCCAGCAGTGAAAAGGGACAGGCGGAGCAGTACGTC.

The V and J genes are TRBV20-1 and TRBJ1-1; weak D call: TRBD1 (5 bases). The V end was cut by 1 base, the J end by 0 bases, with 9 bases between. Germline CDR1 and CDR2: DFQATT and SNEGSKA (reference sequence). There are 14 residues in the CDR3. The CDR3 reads CSARGGLLNTEAFF. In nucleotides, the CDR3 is TGCAGTGCTAGAGGGGGACTTCTGAACACTGAAGCTTTCTTT.

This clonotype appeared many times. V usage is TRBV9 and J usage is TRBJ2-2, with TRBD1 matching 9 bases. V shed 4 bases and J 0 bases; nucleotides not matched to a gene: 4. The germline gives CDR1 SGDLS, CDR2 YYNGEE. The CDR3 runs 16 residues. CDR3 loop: CASSYRDRANTGELFF. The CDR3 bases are TGTGCCAGCAGCTACCGGGACAGGGCGAACACCGGGGAGCTGTTTTTT.

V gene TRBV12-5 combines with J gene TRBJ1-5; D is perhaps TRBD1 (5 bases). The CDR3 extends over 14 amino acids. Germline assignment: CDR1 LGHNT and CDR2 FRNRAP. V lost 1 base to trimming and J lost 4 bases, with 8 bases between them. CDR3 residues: CASGLGQINQPQHF. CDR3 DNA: TGTGCTAGTGGTTTGGGACAGATTAATCAGCCCCAGCATTTT.

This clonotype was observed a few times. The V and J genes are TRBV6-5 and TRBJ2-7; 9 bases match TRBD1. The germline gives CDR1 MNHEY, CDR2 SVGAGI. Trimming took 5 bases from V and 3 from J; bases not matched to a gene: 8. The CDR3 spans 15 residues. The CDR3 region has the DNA TGTGCCAGCAGTGCCGGGACAGGGCTCTTCTACGAGCAGTACTTC. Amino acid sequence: CASSAGTGLFYEQYF.